A single sample is the source of the 14 T cell receptor beta chains below, sequenced in a study of T cell responses to AZD1222 COVID-19 vaccine. Sequenced by immunoSEQ multiplex PCR; TCRdb stores in-frame clones only, minus some. The sample includes some 130,000 clones, 85% of them seen just once. Sequenced material: peripheral blood, taken 28 days after the second dose of the MenACWY control vaccine. These receptor sequences come from an adult who received the MenACWY meningococcal vaccine as a control.

The V and J genes are TRBV19 and TRBJ2-4, with 10 positions matching TRBD2. Germline trimming cut 5 bases from V and 5 bases from J; bases unmatched to any gene: 6. This CDR3 comprises 15 residues. Germline assignment: CDR1 LNHDA and CDR2 SQIVND (reference sequence). CDR3 coding DNA: TGTGCCAGTAGTCCCTTAGCGGGAGGCCAAAACATTCAGTACTTC. Protein: CASSPLAGGQNIQYF.

The CDR3 coding sequence is TGTGCCAGCAGTCCCGGGACAGGGGGCGCTGAGAACTATGGCTACACCTTC. Its protein is CASSPGTGGAENYGYTF. The J gene is TRBJ1-2, the V gene TRBV28, with TRBD1 identical over 12 bases. Germline CDR1 is MDHEN and CDR2 is SYDVKM. The V gene end was trimmed by 5 bases and the J gene end by 2 bases; junction bases not matched to a gene: 9. CDR3 length: 17 amino acids.

The chain recombines TRBV12-3 or TRBV12-4 with TRBJ1-5, with unresolved D. The germline V and J ends were trimmed by 5 bases and 7 bases, with 12 bases remaining between them. This CDR3 region has 13 residues. As DNA, the CDR3 is TGTGCCAGCAGTCCCCAAAGTGGGCAGCCCCAGCATTTT. This sequence encodes CASSPQSGQPQHF.

The chain uses TRBV5-1 and TRBJ2-6; 10 bases agree with TRBD1. Trimming took 4 bases from V and 0 from J; bases not matched to a gene: 10. Looked up from germline, CDR1 is SGHRS and CDR2 is YFSETQ. The CDR3 runs to 19 residues. For the CDR3, the DNA is TGCGCCAGCAGCACAACCGGGACAGGGGTTTTCTCTGGGGCCAACGTCCTGACTTTC. Translation gives CASSTTGTGVFSGANVLTF.

The J gene is TRBJ2-1, the V gene TRBV7-2, with 8 positions matching TRBD2. V was pared by 7 bases and J by 9 bases, with 14 bases of the junction left unmatched. CDR3 length: 15 residues. Germline CDR1 reads SGHTA; CDR2 reads FQGNSA. The CDR3 region is CASTQRALAGPEQFF. The DNA for the CDR3 is TGTGCCAGCACCCAGCGGGCCCTAGCGGGCCCTGAGCAGTTCTTC.

This clone was seen a handful of times. CDR3 sequence (DNA): TGCAGCGTTTGGGACAATGAGCAGTTCTTC. This translates into CSVWDNEQFF. J is TRBJ2-1 and V is TRBV29-1; D is unclear. This CDR3 contains 10 residues. Trimming cost V 5 bases and J 5 bases, with 4 bases left between them. The germline V gene has CDR1 SQVTM and CDR2 ANQGSEA.

The V and J genes are TRBV30 and TRBJ1-1; D not resolved. Deletions cut 4 bases from V and 3 bases from J, with 6 bases between. Germline V gene data show CDR1 as GTSNPN and CDR2 as SVGIG (reference sequence). This CDR3 region has 11 residues. The CDR3 region has the DNA TGTGCCTGGACCCGGGACACTGAAGCTTTCTTT. It yields the protein CAWTRDTEAFF. Complete variable domain (other parts from reference TRBV30 and TRBJ1-1): SQTIHQWPATLVQPVGSPLSLECTVEGTSNPNLYWYRQAAGRGLQLLFYSVGIGQISSEVPQNLSASRPQDRQFILSSKKLLLSDSGFYLCAWTRDTEAFFGQGTRLTVV.

The chain carries TRBV29-1 and TRBJ2-2; D remains ambiguous. This CDR3 has 14 residues. Germline loops: CDR1 SQVTM, CDR2 ANQGSEA. V was trimmed by 4 bases and J by 1 base, leaving 10 bases between them. CDR3 in DNA: TGCAGCGTTGTAGTCAGCCTGAACACCGGGGAGCTGTTTTTT. It specifies CSVVVSLNTGELFF.

This clone was seen only a few times. The chain couples TRBV5-1 to TRBJ1-5; 7 nucleotides agree with TRBD1. The germline CDR1 and CDR2 sequences are SGHRS and YFSETQ. The CDR3 spans 14 residues. Trimming cost V 4 bases and J 5 bases; bases outside gene matches: 6. This chain's CDR3 is CASSLGQEDQPQHF. CDR3 nucleotides: TGCGCCAGCAGCCTCGGACAGGAAGATCAGCCCCAGCATTTT. Together with reference TRBV5-1 and TRBJ1-5, the CDR3 gives the full variable domain: KAGVTQTPRYLIKTRGQQVTLSCSPISGHRSVSWYQQTPGQGLQFLFEYFSETQRNKGNFPGRFSGRQFSNSRSEMNVSTLELGDSALYLCASSLGQEDQPQHFGDGTRLSIL.

The chain employs TRBV2 and TRBJ1-3, with a possible D match to TRBD1 (6 bases). Germline V gene lookup returns CDR1 SNHLY and CDR2 FYNNEI. With 6 bases removed from V and 0 bases from J, the gap between germline ends came to 9 bases. This CDR3 spans 14 amino acids. This chain's CDR3 is CASRGDISGNTIYF. Here the CDR3 DNA reads TGTGCCAGCAGAGGGGACATCTCTGGAAACACCATATATTTT.

The J gene is TRBJ1-1, the V gene TRBV15, with a possible D match to TRBD1 (6 bases). The CDR3 is 13 amino acids. Looked up from germline, CDR1 is LNHNV and CDR2 is YYDKDF (reference sequence). The ends were cut back, 3 bases at V and 6 bases at J, with 11 bases in the middle. CDR3 region: CATSRDPGAEAFF. CDR3 nucleotide sequence: TGTGCCACCAGCAGGGACCCAGGGGCTGAAGCTTTCTTT. Filled out from reference TRBV15 and TRBJ1-1, the complete variable domain reads DAMVIQNPRYQVTQFGKPVTLSCSQTLNHNVMYWYQQKSSQAPKLLFHYYDKDFNNEADTPDNFQSRRPNTSFCFLDIRSPGLGDTAMYLCATSRDPGAEAFFGQGTRLTVV.

V gene TRBV2 combines with J gene TRBJ1-2; no definite D call. This CDR3 contains 13 residues. Deletions cut 5 bases from V and 3 bases from J, with 10 bases between. Germline V lookup: CDR1 SNHLY, CDR2 FYNNEI. CDR3 protein: CASSSRADYGYTF. The DNA for the CDR3 is TGTGCCAGCAGTTCAAGGGCGGACTATGGCTACACCTTC.

V gene TRBV20-1 combines with J gene TRBJ1-1; D remains ambiguous. V lost 3 bases, J lost 3 bases, and 14 bases lay in between. Per germline, CDR1 DFQATT and CDR2 SNEGSKA (reference sequence). The CDR3 sequence is 14 residues long. Here the CDR3 reads CSASLPGGYTEAFF. The CDR3 bases are TGCAGTGCTAGTCTCCCCGGTGGGTACACTGAAGCTTTCTTT.

The chain employs TRBV10-3 and TRBJ1-2, with 8 bases matching TRBD1. The J segment lost 4 bases and the V segment lost 10 bases, leaving 5 bases of the junction unmatched. The germline CDR1 and CDR2 sequences are ENHRY and SYGVKD. CDR3 length equals 12 residues. DNA for the CDR3: TGTGCCAGCAAGGGACAGGTCTATGGCTACACCTTC. It is translated as CASKGQVYGYTF.